This T cell receptor (beta chain) appears in the sequencing data of a study of cytomegalovirus exposure and HLA in healthy donors. A multiplex PCR was run with 60 Vbeta primers and 13 Jbeta primers. In the original workflow: About 12 million shared chains were among the about 80 million unique TCR beta chains that a later analysis counted. The method was immunoSEQ multiplex PCR; TCRdb's version includes in-frame clones alone and lacks a portion of them. The V and J calls and clone size were taken over from that table, and D and trimming were inferred from the DNA. The top ten hold approximately 10% of the sample, which has around 90,000 clones, 81% seen once. The study did not record CMV serostatus for this donor. Germline V gene sequence: CDR1 SGHKS, CDR2 YYEKEE (reference sequence). V lost 3 bases, J lost 5 bases, and 18 bases lay in between. The CDR3 is made up of 15 amino acids.

This chain connects TRBV5-5 to TRBJ2-7; maybe TRBD1 (6 bases). The receptor was derived from a human donor in good health. The sample consisted of PBMCs. The CDR3 nucleotides read TGTGCCAGCAGCTCTCAACAGGGCCTAGCCAACGAGCAGTACTTC. This sequence encodes CASSSQQGLANEQYF.